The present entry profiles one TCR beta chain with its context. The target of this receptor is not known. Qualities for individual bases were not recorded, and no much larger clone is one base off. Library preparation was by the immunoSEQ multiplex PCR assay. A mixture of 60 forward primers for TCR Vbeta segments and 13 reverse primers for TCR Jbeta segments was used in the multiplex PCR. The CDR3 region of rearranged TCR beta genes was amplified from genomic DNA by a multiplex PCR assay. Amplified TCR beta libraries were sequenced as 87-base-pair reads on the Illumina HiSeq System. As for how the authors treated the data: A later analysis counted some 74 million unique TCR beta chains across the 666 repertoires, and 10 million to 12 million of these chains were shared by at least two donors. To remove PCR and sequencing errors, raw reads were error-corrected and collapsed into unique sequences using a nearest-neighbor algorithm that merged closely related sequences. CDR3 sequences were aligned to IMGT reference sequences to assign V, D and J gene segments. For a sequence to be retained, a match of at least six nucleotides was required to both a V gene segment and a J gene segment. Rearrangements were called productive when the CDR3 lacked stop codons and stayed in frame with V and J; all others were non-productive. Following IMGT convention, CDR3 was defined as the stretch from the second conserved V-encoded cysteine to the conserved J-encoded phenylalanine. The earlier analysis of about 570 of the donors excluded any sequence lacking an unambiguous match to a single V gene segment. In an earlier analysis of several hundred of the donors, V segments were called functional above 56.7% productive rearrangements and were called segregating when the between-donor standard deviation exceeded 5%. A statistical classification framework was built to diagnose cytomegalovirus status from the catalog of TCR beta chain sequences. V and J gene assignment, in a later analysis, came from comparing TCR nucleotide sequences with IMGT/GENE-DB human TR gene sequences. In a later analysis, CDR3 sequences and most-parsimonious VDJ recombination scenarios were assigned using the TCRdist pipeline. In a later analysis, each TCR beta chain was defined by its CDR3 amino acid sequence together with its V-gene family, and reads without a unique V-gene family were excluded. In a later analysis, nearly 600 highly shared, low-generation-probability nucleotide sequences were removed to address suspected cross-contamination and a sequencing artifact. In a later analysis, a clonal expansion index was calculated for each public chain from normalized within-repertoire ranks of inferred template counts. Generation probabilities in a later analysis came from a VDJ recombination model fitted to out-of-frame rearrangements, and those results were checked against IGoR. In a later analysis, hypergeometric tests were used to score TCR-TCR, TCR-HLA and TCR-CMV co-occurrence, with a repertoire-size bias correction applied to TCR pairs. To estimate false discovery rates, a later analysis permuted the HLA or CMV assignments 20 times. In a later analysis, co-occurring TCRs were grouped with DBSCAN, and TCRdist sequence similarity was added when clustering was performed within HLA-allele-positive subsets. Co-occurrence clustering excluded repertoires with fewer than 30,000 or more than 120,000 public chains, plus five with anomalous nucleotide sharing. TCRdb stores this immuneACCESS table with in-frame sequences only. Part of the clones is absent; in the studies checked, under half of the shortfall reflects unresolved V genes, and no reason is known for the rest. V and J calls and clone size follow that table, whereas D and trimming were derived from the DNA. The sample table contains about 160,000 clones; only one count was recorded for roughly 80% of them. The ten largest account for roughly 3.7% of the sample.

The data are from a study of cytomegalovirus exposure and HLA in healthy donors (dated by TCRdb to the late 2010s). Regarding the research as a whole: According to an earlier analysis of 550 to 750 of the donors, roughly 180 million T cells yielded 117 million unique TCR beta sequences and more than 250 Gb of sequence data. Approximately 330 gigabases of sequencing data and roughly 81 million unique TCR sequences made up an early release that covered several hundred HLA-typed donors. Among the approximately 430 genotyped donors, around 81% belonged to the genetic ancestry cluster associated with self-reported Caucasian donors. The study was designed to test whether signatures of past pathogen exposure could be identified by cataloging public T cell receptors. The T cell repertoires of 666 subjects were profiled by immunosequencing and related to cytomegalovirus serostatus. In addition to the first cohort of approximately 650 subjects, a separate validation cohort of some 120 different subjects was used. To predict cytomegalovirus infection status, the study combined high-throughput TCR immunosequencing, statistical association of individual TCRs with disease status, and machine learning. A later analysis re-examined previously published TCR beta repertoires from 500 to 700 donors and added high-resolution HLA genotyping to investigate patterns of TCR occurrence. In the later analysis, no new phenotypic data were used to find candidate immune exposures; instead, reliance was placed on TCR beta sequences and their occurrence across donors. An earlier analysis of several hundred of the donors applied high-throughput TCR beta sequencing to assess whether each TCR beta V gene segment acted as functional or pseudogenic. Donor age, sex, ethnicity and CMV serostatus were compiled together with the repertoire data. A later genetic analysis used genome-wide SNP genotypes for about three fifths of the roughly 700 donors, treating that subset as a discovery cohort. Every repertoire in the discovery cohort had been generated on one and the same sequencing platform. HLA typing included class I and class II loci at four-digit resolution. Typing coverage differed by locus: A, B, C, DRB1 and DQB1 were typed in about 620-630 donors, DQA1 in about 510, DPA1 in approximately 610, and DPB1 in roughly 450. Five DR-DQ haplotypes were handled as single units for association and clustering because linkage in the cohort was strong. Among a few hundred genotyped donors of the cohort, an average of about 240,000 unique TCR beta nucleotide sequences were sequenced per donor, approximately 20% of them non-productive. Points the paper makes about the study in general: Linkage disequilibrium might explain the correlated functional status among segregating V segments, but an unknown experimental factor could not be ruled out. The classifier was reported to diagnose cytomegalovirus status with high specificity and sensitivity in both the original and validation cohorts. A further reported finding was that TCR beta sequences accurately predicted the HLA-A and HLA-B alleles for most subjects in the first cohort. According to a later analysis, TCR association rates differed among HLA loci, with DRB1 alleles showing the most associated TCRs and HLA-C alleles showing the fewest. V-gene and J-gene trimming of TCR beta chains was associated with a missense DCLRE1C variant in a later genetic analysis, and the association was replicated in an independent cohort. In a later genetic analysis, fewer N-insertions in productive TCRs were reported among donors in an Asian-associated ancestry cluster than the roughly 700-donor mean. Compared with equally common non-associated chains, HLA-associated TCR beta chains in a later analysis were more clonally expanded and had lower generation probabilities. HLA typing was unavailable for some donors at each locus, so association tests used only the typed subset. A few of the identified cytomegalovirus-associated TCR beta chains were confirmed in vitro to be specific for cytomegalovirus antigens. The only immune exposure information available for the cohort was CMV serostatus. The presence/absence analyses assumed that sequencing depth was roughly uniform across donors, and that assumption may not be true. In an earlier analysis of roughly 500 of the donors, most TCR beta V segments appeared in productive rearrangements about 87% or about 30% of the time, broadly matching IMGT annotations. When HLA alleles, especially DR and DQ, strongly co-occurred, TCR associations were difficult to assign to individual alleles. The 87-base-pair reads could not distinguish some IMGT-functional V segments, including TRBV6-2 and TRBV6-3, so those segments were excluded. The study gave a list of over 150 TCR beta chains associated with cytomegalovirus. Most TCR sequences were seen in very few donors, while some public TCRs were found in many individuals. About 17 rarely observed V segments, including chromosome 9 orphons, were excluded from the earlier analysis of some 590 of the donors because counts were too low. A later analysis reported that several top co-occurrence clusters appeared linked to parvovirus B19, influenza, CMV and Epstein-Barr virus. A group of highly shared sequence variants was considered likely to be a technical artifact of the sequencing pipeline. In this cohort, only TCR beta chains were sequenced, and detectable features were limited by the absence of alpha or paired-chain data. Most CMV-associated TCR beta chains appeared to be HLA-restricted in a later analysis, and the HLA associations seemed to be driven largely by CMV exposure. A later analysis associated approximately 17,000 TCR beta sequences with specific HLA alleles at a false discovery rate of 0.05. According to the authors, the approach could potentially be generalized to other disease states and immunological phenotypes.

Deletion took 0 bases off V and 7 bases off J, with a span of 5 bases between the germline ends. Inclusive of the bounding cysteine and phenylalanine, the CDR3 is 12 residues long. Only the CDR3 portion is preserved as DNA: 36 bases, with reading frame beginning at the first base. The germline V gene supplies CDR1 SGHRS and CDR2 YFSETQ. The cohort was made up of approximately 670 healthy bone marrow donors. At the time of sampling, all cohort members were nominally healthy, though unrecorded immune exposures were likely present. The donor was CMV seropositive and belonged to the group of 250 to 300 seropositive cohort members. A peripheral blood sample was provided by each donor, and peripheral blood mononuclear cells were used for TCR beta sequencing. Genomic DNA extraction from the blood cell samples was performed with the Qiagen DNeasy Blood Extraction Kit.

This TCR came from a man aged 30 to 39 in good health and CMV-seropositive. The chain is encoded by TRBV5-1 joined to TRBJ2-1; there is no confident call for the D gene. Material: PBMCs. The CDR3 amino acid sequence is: CASSLGQNEQFF. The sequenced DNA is TGCGCCAGCAGCTTGGGTCAGAATGAGCAGTTCTTC.